Sequencing of this T cell receptor (beta chain) was carried out in a study of blood T cell repertoires in COVID-19. The CDR3 has 15 amino acids. V lost 5 bases to trimming and J lost 0 bases, with 13 bases between them. CDR1 is SGHAT, CDR2 FQNNGV, per germline. TCRdb's table, derived via immunoSEQ multiplex PCR, lists solely in-frame clones and lacks some. The table has 80,000 to 95,000 clones, 70% to 90% seen once. The chain couples TRBV11-2 to TRBJ1-1; D might be TRBD1 (6 bases). The receptor was isolated from a woman aged 70 to 79 with acute or convalescent COVID-19. Sequencing used peripheral blood. CDR3 DNA: TGTGCCAGCAGCCTAATACAGGGACTGAACACTGAAGCTTTCTTT. It yields the protein CASSLIQGLNTEAFF.